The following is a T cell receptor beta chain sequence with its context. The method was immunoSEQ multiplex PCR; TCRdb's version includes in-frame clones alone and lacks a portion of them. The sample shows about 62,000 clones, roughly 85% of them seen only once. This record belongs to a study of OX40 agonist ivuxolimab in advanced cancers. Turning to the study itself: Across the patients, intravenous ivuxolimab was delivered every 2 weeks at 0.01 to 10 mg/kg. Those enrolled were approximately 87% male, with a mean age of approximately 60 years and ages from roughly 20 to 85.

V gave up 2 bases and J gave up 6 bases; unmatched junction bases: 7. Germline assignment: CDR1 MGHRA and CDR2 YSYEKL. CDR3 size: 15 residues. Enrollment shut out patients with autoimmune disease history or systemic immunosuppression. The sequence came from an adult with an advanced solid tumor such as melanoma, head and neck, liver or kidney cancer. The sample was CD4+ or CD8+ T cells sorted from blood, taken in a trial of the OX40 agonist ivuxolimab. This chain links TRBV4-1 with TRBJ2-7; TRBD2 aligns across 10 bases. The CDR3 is CASSQPGTSVVEQYF. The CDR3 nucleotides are TGCGCCAGCAGCCAACCCGGGACTAGCGTTGTCGAGCAGTACTTC.